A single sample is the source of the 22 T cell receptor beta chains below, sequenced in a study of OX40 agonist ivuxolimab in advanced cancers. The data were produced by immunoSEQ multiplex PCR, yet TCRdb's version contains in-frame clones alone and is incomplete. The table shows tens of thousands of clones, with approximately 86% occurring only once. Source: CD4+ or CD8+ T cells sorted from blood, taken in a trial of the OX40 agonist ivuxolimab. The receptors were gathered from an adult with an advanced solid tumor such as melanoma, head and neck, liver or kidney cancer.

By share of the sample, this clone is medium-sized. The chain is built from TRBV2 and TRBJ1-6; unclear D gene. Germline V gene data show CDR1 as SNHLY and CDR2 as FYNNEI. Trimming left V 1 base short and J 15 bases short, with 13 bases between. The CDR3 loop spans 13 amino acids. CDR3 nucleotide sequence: TGTGCCAGCAGTGAAGGGCGGGGAGACGGCCTCCACTTT. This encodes CASSEGRGDGLHF. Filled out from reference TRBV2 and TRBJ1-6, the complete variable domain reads EPEVTQTPSHQVTQMGQEVILRCVPISNHLYFYWYRQILGQKVEFLVSFYNNEISEKSEIFDDQFSVERPDGSNFTLKIRSTKLEDSAMYFCASSEGRGDGLHFGNGTRLTVT.

CDR3 nucleotide sequence: TGTGCCAGCAGCTTAGTAGATGAGCAGTTCTTC. Amino acid sequence: CASSLVDEQFF. The chain employs TRBV7-9 and TRBJ2-1; no definite D call. The CDR3 is made up of 11 amino acids. Trimming took 1 base from V and 8 from J, leaving 3 bases between them. Germline CDR1 and CDR2: SEHNR and FQNEAQ (reference sequence).

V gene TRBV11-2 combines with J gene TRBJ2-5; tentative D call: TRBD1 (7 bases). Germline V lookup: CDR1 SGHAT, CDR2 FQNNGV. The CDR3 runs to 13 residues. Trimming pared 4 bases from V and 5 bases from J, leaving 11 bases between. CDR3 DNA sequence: TGTGCCAGCAGCTCCAGGGGGGACGAGACCCAGTACTTC. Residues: CASSSRGDETQYF.

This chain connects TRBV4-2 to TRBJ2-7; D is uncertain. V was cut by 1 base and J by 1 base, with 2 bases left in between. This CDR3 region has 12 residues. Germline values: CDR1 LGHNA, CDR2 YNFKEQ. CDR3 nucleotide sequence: TGTGCCAGCAGCCAAGGTTCCTACGAGCAGTACTTC. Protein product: CASSQGSYEQYF.

CDR3 sequence (DNA): TGTGCCAGCAGCTCCCTCGAAGGGATGGAGACCCAGTACTTC. This gives the protein CASSSLEGMETQYF. The V and J genes are TRBV7-9 and TRBJ2-5; D not resolved. V dropped 4 bases and J dropped 5 bases, with 14 bases sitting between them. CDR3 length: 14 residues. Per the germline V gene, CDR1 is SEHNR and CDR2 is FQNEAQ (reference sequence).

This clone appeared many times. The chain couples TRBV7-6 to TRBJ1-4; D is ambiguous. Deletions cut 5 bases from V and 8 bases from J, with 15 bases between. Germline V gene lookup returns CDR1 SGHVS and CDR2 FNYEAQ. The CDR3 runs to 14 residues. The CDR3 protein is CASSRTGLGEKLFF. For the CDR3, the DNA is TGTGCCAGCAGCCGAACTGGACTTGGCGAAAAACTGTTTTTT.

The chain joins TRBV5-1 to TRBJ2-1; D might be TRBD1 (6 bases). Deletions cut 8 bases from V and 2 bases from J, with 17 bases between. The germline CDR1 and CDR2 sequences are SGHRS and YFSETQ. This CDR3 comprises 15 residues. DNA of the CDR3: TGCGCCAGTATGACCCAGGGGTGGGCCTACAATGAGCAGTTCTTC. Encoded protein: CASMTQGWAYNEQFF.

The chain's CDR3 is CASSQPRSGTNTEAFF. The CDR3 nucleotides are TGCGCCAGCAGCCAGCCCCGGTCGGGGACTAACACTGAAGCTTTCTTT. The gene calls are TRBV4-1 and TRBJ1-1; tentative D call: TRBD1 (5 bases). V was cut by 3 bases and J by 2 bases, with 16 bases left in between. The CDR3 extends over 16 amino acids. The V gene's germline CDR1 is MGHRA and CDR2 YSYEKL.

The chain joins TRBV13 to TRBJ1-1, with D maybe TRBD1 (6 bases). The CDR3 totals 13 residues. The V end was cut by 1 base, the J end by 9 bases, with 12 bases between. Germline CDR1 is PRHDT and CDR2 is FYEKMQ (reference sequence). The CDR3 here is CASSLEGDIKAFF. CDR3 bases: TGTGCCAGCAGCTTAGAGGGGGACATAAAAGCTTTCTTT.

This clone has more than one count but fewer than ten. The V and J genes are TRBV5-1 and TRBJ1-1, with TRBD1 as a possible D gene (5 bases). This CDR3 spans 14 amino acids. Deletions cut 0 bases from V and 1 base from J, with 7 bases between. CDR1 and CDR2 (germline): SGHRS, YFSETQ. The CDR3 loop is CASSLDGGNTEAFF. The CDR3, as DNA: TGCGCCAGCAGCTTGGACGGGGGGAACACTGAAGCTTTCTTT. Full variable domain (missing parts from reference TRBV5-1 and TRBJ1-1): KAGVTQTPRYLIKTRGQQVTLSCSPISGHRSVSWYQQTPGQGLQFLFEYFSETQRNKGNFPGRFSGRQFSNSRSEMNVSTLELGDSALYLCASSLDGGNTEAFFGQGTRLTVV.

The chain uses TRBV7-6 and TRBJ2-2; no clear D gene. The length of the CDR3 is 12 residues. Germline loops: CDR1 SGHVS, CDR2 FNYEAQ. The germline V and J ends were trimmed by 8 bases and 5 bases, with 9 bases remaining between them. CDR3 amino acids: CASLSGTGELFF. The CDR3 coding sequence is TGTGCCAGCCTCAGTGGTACCGGGGAGCTGTTTTTT.

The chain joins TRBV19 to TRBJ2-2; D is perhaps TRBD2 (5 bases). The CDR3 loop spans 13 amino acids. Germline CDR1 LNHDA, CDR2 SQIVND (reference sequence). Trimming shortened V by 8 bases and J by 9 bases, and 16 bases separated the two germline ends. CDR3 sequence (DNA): TGTGCCAGTGGTCCGGGATTGGGCTGGGAGCTGTTTTTT. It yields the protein CASGPGLGWELFF.

The CDR3 DNA is TGCGCCAGCAGCCCCCGGGACAGCTCCTACGAGCAGTACTTC. Translation: CASSPRDSSYEQYF. V and J are TRBV4-1 and TRBJ2-7, with 7 bases that match TRBD1. Germline CDR1 MGHRA, CDR2 YSYEKL. The CDR3 consists of 14 residues. The junction had 3 bases not matched to a gene; V was cut back by 4 bases and J by 0 bases.

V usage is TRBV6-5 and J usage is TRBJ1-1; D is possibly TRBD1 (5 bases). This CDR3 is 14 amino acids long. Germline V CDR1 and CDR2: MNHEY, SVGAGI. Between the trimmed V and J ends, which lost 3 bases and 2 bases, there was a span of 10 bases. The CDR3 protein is CASSYGGSNTEAFF. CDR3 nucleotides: TGTGCCAGCAGTTATGGGGGTAGTAACACTGAAGCTTTCTTT.

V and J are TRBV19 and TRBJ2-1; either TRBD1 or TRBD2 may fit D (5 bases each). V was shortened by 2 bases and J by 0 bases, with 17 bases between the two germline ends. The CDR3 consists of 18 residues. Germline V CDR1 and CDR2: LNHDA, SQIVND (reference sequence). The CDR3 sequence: CASSINPLEGPSYNEQFF. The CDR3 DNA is TGTGCCAGTAGTATAAACCCCCTAGAGGGACCCTCCTACAATGAGCAGTTCTTC.

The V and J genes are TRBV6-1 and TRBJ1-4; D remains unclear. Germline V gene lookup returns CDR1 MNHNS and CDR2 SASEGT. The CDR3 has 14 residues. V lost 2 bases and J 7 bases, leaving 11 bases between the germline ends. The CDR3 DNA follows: TGTGCCAGCAGTGAAAGGGTACCCGGTGAAAAACTGTTTTTT. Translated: CASSERVPGEKLFF.

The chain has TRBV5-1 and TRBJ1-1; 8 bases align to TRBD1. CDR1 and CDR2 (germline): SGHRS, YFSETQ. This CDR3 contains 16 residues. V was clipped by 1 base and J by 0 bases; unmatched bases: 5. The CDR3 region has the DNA TGCGCCAGCAGCTTGAGTTCAGGGGGCTTGAACACTGAAGCTTTCTTT. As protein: CASSLSSGGLNTEAFF.

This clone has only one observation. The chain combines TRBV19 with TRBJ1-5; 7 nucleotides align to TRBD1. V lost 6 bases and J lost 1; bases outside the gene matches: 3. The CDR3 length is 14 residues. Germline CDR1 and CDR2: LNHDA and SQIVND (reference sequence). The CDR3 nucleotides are TGTGCCAGTAGCCAACAGGGGAGCAATCAGCCCCAGCATTTT. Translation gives CASSQQGSNQPQHF. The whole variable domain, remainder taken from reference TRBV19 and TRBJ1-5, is DGGITQSPKYLFRKEGQNVTLSCEQNLNHDAMYWYRQDPGQGLRLIYYSQIVNDFQKGDIAEGYSVSREKKESFPLTVTSAQKNPTAFYLCASSQQGSNQPQHFGDGTRLSIL.

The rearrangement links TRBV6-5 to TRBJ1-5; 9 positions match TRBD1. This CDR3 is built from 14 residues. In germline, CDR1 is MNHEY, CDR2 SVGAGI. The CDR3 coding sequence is TGTTCATCGAACCGGGACAGGGCTTTTCAGCCCCAGCATTTT. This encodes CSSNRDRAFQPQHF.

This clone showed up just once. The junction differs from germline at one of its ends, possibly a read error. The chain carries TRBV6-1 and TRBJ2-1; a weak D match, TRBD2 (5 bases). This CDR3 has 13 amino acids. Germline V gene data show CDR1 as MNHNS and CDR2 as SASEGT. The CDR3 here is CASSEGFYDPGIF. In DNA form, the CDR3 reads TGTGCCAGCAGTGAAGGGTTCTACGATCCCGGGATCTTC.

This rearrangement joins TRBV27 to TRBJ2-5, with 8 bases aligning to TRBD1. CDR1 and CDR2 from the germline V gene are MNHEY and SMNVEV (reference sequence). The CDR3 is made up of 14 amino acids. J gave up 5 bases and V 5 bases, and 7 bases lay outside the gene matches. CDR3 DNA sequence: TGTGCCAGCAGTCTCAGGGGGCGCGCGGAGACCCAGTACTTC. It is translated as CASSLRGRAETQYF.

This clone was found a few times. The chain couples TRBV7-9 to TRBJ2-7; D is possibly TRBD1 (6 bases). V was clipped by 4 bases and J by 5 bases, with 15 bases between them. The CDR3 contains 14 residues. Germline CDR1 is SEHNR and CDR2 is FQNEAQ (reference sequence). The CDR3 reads CASSSTTGFDEQYF. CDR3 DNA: TGTGCCAGCAGCTCGACTACAGGGTTCGACGAGCAGTACTTC.